The 18 T cell receptor beta chains listed next were all sequenced from one sample in a study of Ad26.COV2.S vaccination and SARS-CoV-2 variants. Treatment noted: about 20 received Ad26.COV2.S at low or high dose, single or two shots; about 5 received placebo; per-sample allocation not given. The investigators took samples on day 63 after the first vaccine or placebo injection. This table comes from immunoSEQ multiplex PCR, and its TCRdb copy is limited to in-frame clones, with some not included. Of 350,000 to 500,000 clones listed, about 91% are singletons. The sample consisted of peripheral blood, taken in a trial of Ad26.COV2.S vaccine versus placebo. Receptor source: a person aged 18 to 65 who received the Ad26.COV2.S COVID-19 vaccine or a placebo.

The chain employs TRBV30 and TRBJ1-5; D might be TRBD1 (6 bases). Trimming pared 0 bases from V and 6 bases from J, leaving 18 bases between. Per germline, CDR1 GTSNPN and CDR2 SVGIG (reference sequence). CDR3 size: 16 residues. CDR3 residues: CAWSVAGAGGGQPQHF. The CDR3 nucleotides are TGTGCCTGGAGTGTAGCGGGGGCGGGCGGCGGTCAGCCCCAGCATTTT.

V and J are TRBV19 and TRBJ2-1; D may be TRBD1 or TRBD2 (5 bases each). The CDR3 spans 15 residues. Germline V gives CDR1 LNHDA, CDR2 SQIVND (reference sequence). Trimming stripped 3 bases from V and 6 bases from J, with 15 bases between. The CDR3 loop is CASSMGWDPPNEQFF. The CDR3 coding sequence is TGTGCCAGTAGTATGGGGTGGGACCCCCCCAATGAGCAGTTCTTC. Variable domain in full (rest from reference TRBV19 and TRBJ2-1): DGGITQSPKYLFRKEGQNVTLSCEQNLNHDAMYWYRQDPGQGLRLIYYSQIVNDFQKGDIAEGYSVSREKKESFPLTVTSAQKNPTAFYLCASSMGWDPPNEQFFGPGTRLTVL.

Note on this clone: The sample carries other DNA sequences with the same CDR3. The V gene is TRBV19, the J gene TRBJ2-7; 7 nucleotides match TRBD1. CDR1 LNHDA and CDR2 SQIVND come from the germline V gene (reference sequence). CDR3 length equals 13 residues. The ends lost 4 bases at V and 2 bases at J; junction bases unmatched: 2. The CDR3 nucleotides read TGTGCCAGTAGTAGACAGGGAGCCTACGAGCAGTACTTC. This encodes CASSRQGAYEQYF.

The chain combines TRBV7-2 with TRBJ2-2, with 7 bases matching TRBD2. This CDR3 is 14 amino acids long. V lost 3 bases and J lost 5; bases outside the gene matches: 3. Germline V gene lookup returns CDR1 SGHTA and CDR2 FQGNSA. This CDR3 reads CASSLSRGTGELFF. The CDR3 bases are TGTGCCAGCAGCTTGTCGCGGGGGACCGGGGAGCTGTTTTTT.

This clone was seen only once. The chain joins TRBV29-1 to TRBJ2-5, with D tentatively TRBD1 or TRBD2 (5 bases each). This CDR3 has 12 amino acids. CDR1 and CDR2 (germline): SQVTM, ANQGSEA. Between the trimmed V and J ends, which lost 6 bases and 3 bases, there was a span of 11 bases. CDR3 loop: CSVGTLEETQYF. The CDR3 DNA reads TGCAGCGTCGGGACGTTGGAAGAGACCCAGTACTTC. Full variable domain (missing parts from reference TRBV29-1 and TRBJ2-5): SAVISQKPSRDICQRGTSLTIQCQVDSQVTMMFWYRQQPGQSLTLIATANQGSEATYESGFVIDKFPISRPNLTFSTLTVSNMSPEDSSIYLCSVGTLEETQYFGPGTRLLVL.

Remarks on this clone: Other DNA sequences in the same sample also yield this CDR3. The CDR3 DNA is TGTGCCAGCAGCTTAGAGCATTCACCCCTCCACTTT. Residues: CASSLEHSPLHF. V usage is TRBV5-6 and J usage is TRBJ1-6; no firm D call. V lost 2 bases and J 8 bases, leaving 5 bases between the germline ends. The CDR3 is 12 amino acids. Per the germline V gene, CDR1 is SGHDT and CDR2 is YYEEEE. Full variable domain (missing parts from reference TRBV5-6 and TRBJ1-6): DAGVTQSPTHLIKTRGQQVTLRCSPKSGHDTVSWYQQALGQGPQFIFQYYEEEERQRGNFPDRFSGHQFPNYSSELNVNALLLGDSALYLCASSLEHSPLHFGNGTRLTVT.

The chain couples TRBV7-9 to TRBJ2-5, with D possibly being TRBD2 (6 bases). The CDR3 extends over 15 amino acids. Between the trimmed V and J ends, which lost 5 bases and 3 bases, there was a span of 16 bases. Per the germline V gene, CDR1 is SEHNR and CDR2 is FQNEAQ (reference sequence). CDR3 region: CASSPDLRGKETQYF. Written as DNA, the CDR3 is TGTGCCAGCAGCCCCGACCTTCGGGGGAAAGAGACCCAGTACTTC.

The rearrangement links TRBV6-5 to TRBJ2-1, with TRBD2 identical over 8 bases. This CDR3 is 16 amino acids long. Germline trimming cut 4 bases from V and 6 bases from J; bases unmatched to any gene: 11. Germline CDR1 reads MNHEY; CDR2 reads SVGAGI. For the CDR3, the DNA is TGTGCCAGCAGTTGGGCTCGGGGGGGATTTGGCAATGAGCAGTTCTTC. It encodes CASSWARGGFGNEQFF.

The CDR3: CASSSTSGGYYNEQFF. CDR3 coding DNA: TGTGCCAGCAGCTCGACTAGCGGGGGTTACTACAATGAGCAGTTCTTC. V gene TRBV5-4 combines with J gene TRBJ2-1, with TRBD2 identical over 12 bases. Germline loops: CDR1 SGHNT, CDR2 YYREEE (reference sequence). V lost 3 bases to trimming and J lost 3 bases; unmatched junction nucleotides: 4. This CDR3 is 16 amino acids long.

This clone was picked up one time. The chain uses TRBV23-1 and TRBJ2-3; TRBD1 agrees at 9 bases. TRBV23-1 is filed as an ORF, its function uncertain. With V trimmed by 7 bases and J by 3 bases, 2 bases remained unmatched. This CDR3 spans 13 amino acids. The CDR3 region has the DNA TGCGCCAGCATGGGGACAGGGACAGATACGCAGTATTTT. This codes for CASMGTGTDTQYF.

V and J are TRBV28 and TRBJ1-1, with D unclear. The CDR3 totals 12 residues. V lost 3 bases, J lost 2 bases, and 4 bases lay in between. Germline V gene sequence: CDR1 MDHEN, CDR2 SYDVKM. The CDR3 DNA reads as TGTGCCAGCAGTTTTTATAACACTGAAGCTTTCTTT. Translation: CASSFYNTEAFF. The variable domain in full, completed from reference TRBV28 and TRBJ1-1, reads DVKVTQSSRYLVKRTGEKVFLECVQDMDHENMFWYRQDPGLGLRLIYFSYDVKMKEKGDIPEGYSVSREKKERFSLILESASTNQTSMYLCASSFYNTEAFFGQGTRLTVV.

The chain carries TRBV6-5 and TRBJ1-2, with unresolved D. This CDR3 spans 14 amino acids. CDR1 and CDR2 from the germline V gene are MNHEY and SVGAGI. The V and J ends lost 7 bases and 0 bases respectively, with 12 bases between them. The CDR3 loop is CASTRTISNYGYTF. The CDR3 region has the DNA TGTGCCAGCACCAGGACCATTTCTAACTATGGCTACACCTTC.

The chain employs TRBV6-2 or TRBV6-3 and TRBJ1-6, with 7 bases matching TRBD1. V trimming: 6 bases; J trimming: 4 bases; junction bases outside the gene matches: 9. The CDR3 spans 16 residues. Germline assignment: CDR1 MNHEY and CDR2 SVGEGT. CDR3 sequence: CASSLTGVLYNSPLHF. The CDR3 nucleotides are TGTGCCAGCAGCCTAACAGGGGTCCTTTATAATTCACCCCTCCACTTT.

This chain connects TRBV18 to TRBJ2-5, with TRBD1 identical over 8 bases. The CDR3 extends over 15 amino acids. V shed 2 bases, J shed 5 bases, and the junction held 7 bases outside the gene matches. Germline V gene lookup returns CDR1 KGHSH and CDR2 LQKENI. The CDR3 here is CASSPGDRGWETQYF. The DNA of the CDR3 is TGTGCCAGCTCACCAGGTGACAGGGGTTGGGAGACCCAGTACTTC. The full variable domain, its missing parts supplied by reference TRBV18 and TRBJ2-5, is NAGVMQNPRHLVRRRGQEARLRCSPMKGHSHVYWYRQLPEEGLKFMVYLQKENIIDESGMPKERFSAEFPKEGPSILRIQQVVRGDSAAYFCASSPGDRGWETQYFGPGTRLLVL.

The J gene is TRBJ2-2, the V gene TRBV2; D ambiguous. Trimming took off 2 bases at V and 5 bases at J, with 0 bases between the two ends. The CDR3 covers 11 residues. Per the germline V gene, CDR1 is SNHLY and CDR2 is FYNNEI. CDR3 bases: TGTGCCAGCAGTGAAACCGGGGAGCTGTTTTTT. It codes for CASSETGELFF.

The chain uses TRBV24-1 and TRBJ2-3, with TRBD1 identical over 7 bases. This CDR3 is 18 amino acids long. The trim removed 4 bases at V and 0 bases at J, leaving 12 bases unmatched. Looked up from germline, CDR1 is KGHDR and CDR2 is SFDVKD. This chain's CDR3 is CATSEEPFGTASTDTQYF. The CDR3 coding sequence is TGTGCCACCAGTGAGGAACCATTCGGGACAGCTAGCACAGATACGCAGTATTTT.

The chain couples TRBV19 to TRBJ1-5, with TRBD1 matching 7 bases. CDR3 size: 20 residues. Trimming took 3 bases from V and 0 from J; bases not matched to a gene: 17. The germline V gene encodes CDR1 LNHDA and CDR2 SQIVND (reference sequence). The CDR3 protein is CASSIFLRQTGYNSNQPQHF. The CDR3 DNA sequence: TGTGCCAGTAGTATTTTCCTCCGCCAGACAGGGTATAATAGCAATCAGCCCCAGCATTTT.

With respect to this clone: At the DNA level, this CDR3 is encoded by other sequences in the same sample as well. The chain couples TRBV3-1 (or the pseudogene TRBV3-2) to TRBJ1-1; TRBD1 might be the D (5 bases). Germline CDR1 reads LGHDT; CDR2 reads YNNKEL (reference sequence). V lost 3 bases and J 6 bases, leaving 5 bases between the germline ends. The CDR3 totals 11 residues. CDR3 nucleotides: TGTGCCAGCAGCCAGGGGGCTGAAGCTTTCTTT. Translated: CASSQGAEAFF.